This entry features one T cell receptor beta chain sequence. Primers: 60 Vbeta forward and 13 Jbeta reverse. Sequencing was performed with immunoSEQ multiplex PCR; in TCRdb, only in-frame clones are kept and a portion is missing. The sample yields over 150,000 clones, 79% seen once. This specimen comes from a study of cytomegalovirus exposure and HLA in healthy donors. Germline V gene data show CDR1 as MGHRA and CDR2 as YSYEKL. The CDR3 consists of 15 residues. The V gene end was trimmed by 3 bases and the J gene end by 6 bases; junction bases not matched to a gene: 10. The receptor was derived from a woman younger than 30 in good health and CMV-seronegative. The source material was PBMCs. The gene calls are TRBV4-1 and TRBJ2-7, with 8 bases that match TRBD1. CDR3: CASSHPGQVKVEQYF. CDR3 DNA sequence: TGCGCCAGCAGCCACCCGGGACAGGTTAAAGTCGAGCAGTACTTC.